The 12 T cell receptor beta chains below all came from one sample that was sequenced in a study of blood T cell repertoires in COVID-19. Produced via immunoSEQ multiplex PCR; TCRdb's table is partial and in-frame only. The top ten clones hold under 30% of a sample with tens of thousands of clones, almost 90% of them seen once. Sequencing was performed on peripheral blood. The receptors were gathered from a human donor in a cohort sampled during active COVID-19.

With respect to this clone: Other nucleotide sequences from this sample produce the same CDR3. The genes are TRBV20-1 and TRBJ1-2; 8 bases fit TRBD1. This CDR3 is built from 11 residues. The J segment lost 8 bases and the V segment lost 5 bases, leaving 4 bases of the junction unmatched. The germline CDR1 and CDR2 sequences are DFQATT and SNEGSKA (reference sequence). This CDR3 reads CSADRGRGYTF. CDR3 bases: TGCAGTGCTGACAGGGGTCGGGGCTACACCTTC.

This sequence joins TRBV19 and TRBJ2-3; 9 nucleotides align to TRBD1. The CDR3 covers 15 residues. Germline V gene lookup returns CDR1 LNHDA and CDR2 SQIVND (reference sequence). After removal of 5 bases from V and 6 bases from J, the junction contained 9 bases not matched to a gene. The CDR3 sequence is CASSAVTGGADTQYF. Written as DNA, the CDR3 is TGTGCCAGTAGTGCGGTTACAGGGGGCGCGGATACGCAGTATTTT.

The rearrangement links TRBV4-1 to TRBJ1-2; D is unresolved. CDR3 length equals 15 residues. Between the trimmed V and J ends, which lost 4 bases and 3 bases, there was a span of 15 bases. Germline CDR1 reads MGHRA; CDR2 reads YSYEKL. The CDR3 protein is CASSLMNARDYGYTF. CDR3 nucleotides: TGCGCCAGCAGCCTCATGAACGCCCGGGACTATGGCTACACCTTC.

V gene TRBV15 combines with J gene TRBJ1-4; D might be TRBD1 (5 bases). Germline values: CDR1 LNHNV, CDR2 YYDKDF (reference sequence). The V and J ends lost 3 bases and 8 bases respectively, with 22 bases between them. This CDR3 region has 17 residues. The CDR3 spells CATSRTYARATFEKLFF. CDR3 nucleotide sequence: TGTGCCACCAGCAGGACGTACGCCAGGGCGACCTTCGAAAAACTGTTTTTT.

This clone appeared once. V and J are TRBV5-8 and TRBJ2-7, with 11 bases aligning to TRBD1. V shed 2 bases and J 7 bases; nucleotides not matched to a gene: 8. The CDR3 sequence is 15 residues long. Germline loops: CDR1 SGHTS, CDR2 YDEGEE. CDR3 protein: CASSFGTGGSWEQYF. Written as DNA, the CDR3 is TGTGCCAGCAGCTTCGGGACAGGGGGTTCGTGGGAGCAGTACTTC. Drawing the rest from reference TRBV5-8 and TRBJ2-7, the complete variable domain is EAGVTQSPTHLIKTRGQQATLRCSPISGHTSVYWYQQALGLGLQFLLWYDEGEERNRGNFPPRFSGRQFPNYSSELNVNALELEDSALYLCASSFGTGGSWEQYFGPGTRLTVT.

This clone is a singleton in its sample. J is TRBJ2-7 and V is TRBV7-5; no DNA check was done on the table's D call, TRBD2. TRBV7-5 is annotated as a pseudogene. The CDR3 is 14 residues long. CDR3 sequence (DNA): TGTGCCAGAGGCTGGGGGGGGTCCTCCTACGAGCAGTACTTC. It encodes CARGWGGSSYEQYF.

V and J are TRBV20-1 and TRBJ1-2; D is undetermined. CDR1 is DFQATT, CDR2 SNEGSKA, per germline (reference sequence). Trimming left V 5 bases short and J 5 bases short, with 9 bases between. This CDR3 region has 11 residues. The CDR3 protein is CSADNLYGYTF. The CDR3 region has the DNA TGCAGTGCTGACAATTTATATGGCTACACCTTC.

This clone was seen a single time. The chain couples TRBV9 to TRBJ2-7, with TRBD2 matching over 11 bases. Germline loops: CDR1 SGDLS, CDR2 YYNGEE. The CDR3 runs 14 residues. Trimming removed 4 bases from V and 4 bases from J; junction bases left unmatched: 4. The CDR3, as DNA: TGTGCCAGCAGCCCTAGCGGGGGGCGGTACGAGCAGTACTTC. This codes for CASSPSGGRYEQYF. The whole variable domain, filled in from reference TRBV9 and TRBJ2-7, reads DSGVTQTPKHLITATGQRVTLRCSPRSGDLSVYWYQQSLDQGLQFLIQYYNGEERAKGNILERFSAQQFPDLHSELNLSSLELGDSALYFCASSPSGGRYEQYFGPGTRLTVT.

The rearrangement uses TRBV5-1 and TRBJ2-2; D is uncertain. This CDR3 contains 13 residues. CDR1 and CDR2 from the germline V gene are SGHRS and YFSETQ. Trimming took 3 bases from V and 6 from J, leaving 9 bases between them. The DNA for the CDR3 is TGCGCCAGCAGCTACGCTGCGGCCGGGGAGCTGTTTTTT. It specifies CASSYAAAGELFF.

The chain links TRBV9 to TRBJ1-4, with 7 positions matching TRBD1. This CDR3 region has 15 residues. Germline CDR1 reads SGDLS; CDR2 reads YYNGEE. The ends lost 7 bases at V and 4 bases at J; junction bases unmatched: 10. This CDR3 reads CASGPEGQHNEKLFF. The CDR3 DNA reads as TGTGCCAGCGGACCCGAGGGACAGCATAATGAAAAACTGTTTTTT. The complete variable domain, with remaining parts taken from reference TRBV9 and TRBJ1-4, reads DSGVTQTPKHLITATGQRVTLRCSPRSGDLSVYWYQQSLDQGLQFLIQYYNGEERAKGNILERFSAQQFPDLHSELNLSSLELGDSALYFCASGPEGQHNEKLFFGSGTQLSVL.

The genes are TRBV13 and TRBJ1-6; TRBD1 is a possible D gene (5 bases). There are 17 residues in the CDR3. The germline V gene encodes CDR1 PRHDT and CDR2 FYEKMQ (reference sequence). Trimming took off 5 bases at V and 14 bases at J, with 28 bases between the two ends. This CDR3 reads CASSRSRRWGTREALHF. The CDR3 DNA is TGTGCCAGCAGCCGCTCCCGGAGATGGGGGACTAGGGAAGCCCTCCACTTT.

This rearrangement joins TRBV25-1 to TRBJ1-4, with TRBD1 as a possible D gene (6 bases). Trimming took off 9 bases at V and 6 bases at J, with 8 bases between the two ends. CDR3 length: 11 residues. The germline CDR1 and CDR2 sequences are MGHDK and SYGVNS. As DNA, the CDR3 is TGTGCCAGTCGGACAGATGAAAAACTGTTTTTT. This encodes CASRTDEKLFF.